This paragraph reports one T cell receptor beta chain. Its antigen is still unknown. Other DNA sequences of this sample code for an identical CDR3. Germline CDR1 SGHNT, CDR2 YYREEE (reference sequence). CDR3 length equals 13 residues. V lost 2 bases, J lost 4 bases, and 10 bases lay in between. Naive CD8 cells lacked CD45RO, underwent positive selection for CCR7 and left out terminally differentiated effector memory CD45RA+ cells. This specimen belongs to a study of shared clonotypes between healthy human individuals. Overall study: There were three CD4 naive, three CD4 memory, two CD8 naive and one CD8 memory plates per donor.

The study, taken as a whole, reports: All-four-donor shared clonotypes had higher generation probabilities than non-shared clonotypes did.

Assay runs were performed at deep level. Each PCR replicate from the sorted subsets contained 200 to 250 ng DNA, which is about 30,000 T cell genomes. Sequencing used immunoSEQ multiplex PCR; TCRdb keeps in-frame clones, though not all of them. The data show more than 2 million clones, over 85% seen once. The source of this sequence is a man in his late teens or twenties in good health. Some clones in this sample may be carry-over from other donors' samples. Sequencing was carried out using naive CD8+ T cells from PBMCs. This rearrangement joins TRBV5-4 to TRBJ2-7, with TRBD2 as a possible D gene (5 bases). This CDR3 is CASSLGVAYEQYF. In nucleotides, the CDR3 is TGTGCCAGCAGCTTAGGAGTAGCGTACGAGCAGTACTTC.